The 16 T cell receptor beta chains given below trace back to one sample, sequenced in a study of response to subunit inactivated influenza vaccine. In TCRdb, the RT-PCR reads were re-called with MiXCR into one record per CDR3 protein. The data show under 800,000 distinct CDR3 sequences, 11% to 15% seen once. The sequencing here drew on PBMCs from blood, taken 14 to 15 days before vaccination. All receptors come from a man aged 45-65 years who received an inactivated influenza vaccine.

This clonotype was found many times. The chain links TRBV4-3 to TRBJ2-2, with TRBD1 identical over 9 bases. The CDR3 runs 16 residues. Looked up from germline, CDR1 is LGHNA and CDR2 is YSLEER. With 1 base clipped from V and 6 bases from J, the junction kept 6 bases outside the gene matches. Here the CDR3 DNA reads TGCGCCAGCAGCCAAGGAGGGACAGGGTTGCCCGGGGAGCTGTTTTTT. Its protein product is CASSQGGTGLPGELFF.

This clonotype was observed at least ten times. The V and J genes are TRBV9 and TRBJ1-5; D gene uncertain. The CDR3 covers 13 residues. V dropped 1 base and J dropped 7 bases, with 9 bases sitting between them. CDR1 and CDR2 from the germline V gene are SGDLS and YYNGEE. DNA of the CDR3: TGTGCCAGCAGCGTATCCGGGGAACAGCCCCAGCATTTT. Its translation: CASSVSGEQPQHF.

This chain uses TRBV29-1 with TRBJ1-6; 8 positions match TRBD1. The CDR3 has 13 residues. Germline CDR1 SQVTM, CDR2 ANQGSEA. The J segment lost 6 bases and the V segment lost 4 bases, leaving 2 bases of the junction unmatched. In DNA form, the CDR3 reads TGCAGCGTTGGACAGGGGACTAATTCACCCCTCCACTTT. This codes for CSVGQGTNSPLHF.

This clonotype was found a few times. This rearrangement joins TRBV6-5 to TRBJ2-3; TRBD2 might be the D (7 bases). The CDR3 runs to 16 residues. Trimming pared 2 bases from V and 3 bases from J, leaving 15 bases between. Germline assignment: CDR1 MNHEY and CDR2 SVGAGI. Written as DNA, the CDR3 is TGTGCCAGCAGTTACGGGGGGGCACCCTCTACAGATACGCAGTATTTT. Translated, it gives CASSYGGAPSTDTQYF.

The J gene is TRBJ2-1, the V gene TRBV10-3; no clear D gene. The CDR3 has 15 amino acids. V was shortened by 8 bases and J by 0 bases, with 14 bases between the two germline ends. Germline V gene data show CDR1 as ENHRY and CDR2 as SYGVKD. The CDR3 DNA sequence: TGTGCCATCTCTCCTTCTCGAGGCTCCTACAATGAGCAGTTCTTC. Translating gives CAISPSRGSYNEQFF.

V gene TRBV6-5 combines with J gene TRBJ2-7; D not certain. V lost 2 bases and J 4 bases, leaving 9 bases between the germline ends. Germline V gene sequence: CDR1 MNHEY, CDR2 SVGAGI. This CDR3 comprises 13 residues. CDR3 residues: CASSYKGWYEQYF. The DNA of the CDR3 is TGTGCCAGCAGTTACAAAGGATGGTACGAGCAGTACTTC.

The V gene is TRBV20-1, the J gene TRBJ2-2, with 7 bases that match TRBD1. V shed 6 bases and J 7 bases; nucleotides not matched to a gene: 11. The CDR3 is made up of 14 amino acids. Germline CDR1 and CDR2: DFQATT and SNEGSKA (reference sequence). CDR3 protein: CSAPTGTDLGELFF. The CDR3 DNA is TGCAGTGCCCCGACAGGGACGGACCTCGGGGAGCTGTTTTTT.

The CDR3 loop reads CASMRREGETQYF. CDR3 nucleotide sequence: TGTGCCAGCATGAGGAGGGAGGGAGAGACCCAGTACTTC. The genes are TRBV6-1 and TRBJ2-5; 7 bases align to TRBD2. Germline values: CDR1 MNHNS, CDR2 SASEGT. J was trimmed by 4 bases and V by 7 bases; bases with no gene match: 6. The CDR3 contains 13 residues.

This clonotype was seen more than once but under ten times. This chain joins TRBV27 and TRBJ2-2; 10 nucleotides match TRBD2. Unmatched junction bases numbered 5, after V lost 3 bases and J lost 4 bases. The germline CDR1 and CDR2 sequences are MNHEY and SMNVEV (reference sequence). CDR3 length equals 16 residues. CDR3 bases: TGTGCCAGCAGTTTTTCTAGCGGGAGTTTCACCGGGGAGCTGTTTTTT. This codes for CASSFSSGSFTGELFF.

The V gene is TRBV9, the J gene TRBJ2-3; TRBD2 matches at 8 bases. V lost 3 bases and J lost 1; bases outside the gene matches: 13. Germline CDR1 SGDLS, CDR2 YYNGEE. The CDR3 consists of 18 residues. CDR3 coding DNA: TGTGCCAGCAGCGCCGCTACTATGGCGGGGGGCCGCACAGATACGCAGTATTTT. Its protein is CASSAATMAGGRTDTQYF. The variable domain in full, completed from reference TRBV9 and TRBJ2-3, reads DSGVTQTPKHLITATGQRVTLRCSPRSGDLSVYWYQQSLDQGLQFLIQYYNGEERAKGNILERFSAQQFPDLHSELNLSSLELGDSALYFCASSAATMAGGRTDTQYFGPGTRLTVL.

CDR3 protein: CSARDQRLQAAIYSNQPQHF. CDR3 DNA sequence: TGCAGTGCTAGAGATCAGAGGTTACAGGCGGCGATCTATAGCAATCAGCCCCAGCATTTT. The rearrangement links TRBV20-1 to TRBJ1-5; a weak D match, TRBD1 (5 bases). Trimming stripped 0 bases from V and 0 bases from J, with 24 bases between. Germline CDR1 and CDR2: DFQATT and SNEGSKA (reference sequence). CDR3 size: 20 residues.

This clonotype showed up just a few times. The J gene is TRBJ1-6, the V gene TRBV2; no definite D call. The CDR3 consists of 15 residues. The V gene lost 6 bases and the J gene lost 1 base, with 10 bases spanning the gap. From germline, CDR1 is SNHLY and CDR2 FYNNEI. The CDR3 spells CASSQDRSYNSPLHF. The CDR3 nucleotides read TGTGCCAGCAGCCAGGACCGATCCTATAATTCACCCCTCCACTTT.

The sample holds a few counts of this clonotype. The rearrangement links TRBV7-8 to TRBJ2-5; perhaps TRBD1 as D (5 bases). The length of the CDR3 is 14 residues. With 5 bases removed from V and 5 bases from J, the gap between germline ends came to 15 bases. CDR1 is SGHVS, CDR2 FQNEAQ, per germline. The CDR3 region is CASSLGLVLETQYF. In nucleotides, the CDR3 is TGTGCCAGCAGCCTGGGGCTAGTTCTGGAGACCCAGTACTTC.

This sequence joins TRBV5-6 and TRBJ1-5; possibly TRBD1 for D (5 bases). Germline-derived CDR1 and CDR2 are SGHDT and YYEEEE. The CDR3 loop spans 15 amino acids. The V gene lost 0 bases and the J gene lost 2 bases, with 9 bases spanning the gap. CDR3 sequence reads: CASSLGTFGNQPQHF. CDR3 bases: TGTGCCAGCAGCTTGGGGACATTCGGCAATCAGCCCCAGCATTTT.

There are many counts of this clonotype. This chain connects TRBV7-9 to TRBJ2-1; D unclear. This CDR3 has 12 amino acids. CDR1 is SEHNR, CDR2 FQNEAQ, per germline (reference sequence). V shed 5 bases and J shed 5 bases, with 7 bases lying between them. The CDR3 region has the DNA TGTGCCAGCAGCCTACAGCACAATGAGCAGTTCTTC. Translated: CASSLQHNEQFF.

The gene calls are TRBV14 and TRBJ2-1; 9 bases fit TRBD2. In germline, CDR1 is SGHDN, CDR2 FVKESK. The CDR3 is 16 amino acids. V lost 3 bases, J lost 11 bases, and 14 bases stayed unmatched. The chain's CDR3 is CASSQERLAAMGKQFF. As DNA, the CDR3 is TGTGCCAGCAGCCAGGAGCGACTAGCGGCAATGGGGAAGCAGTTCTTC.